This T cell receptor beta chain was identified in a study of response to subunit inactivated influenza vaccine. Study observations and caveats: Authors suggested that a seasonal influenza vaccination recruits few new T cells each time.

CDR1 and CDR2 (germline): SGHRS, YFSETQ. The CDR3 has 17 amino acids. V lost 4 bases and J 0 bases, leaving 19 bases between the germline ends. MiXCR was run by TCRdb on the RT-PCR reads, yielding one entry per CDR3 protein. The profile covers around 750,000 distinct CDR3 sequences, with 21% appearing a single time and roughly 10% taken by the ten largest. This clonotype was picked up many times. Its matching antigen is unknown. This clonotype was obtained from a man aged 45-65 years who received an inactivated influenza vaccine. The sequences come from PBMCs from blood, collected approximately 5 days after vaccination. The J gene is TRBJ1-1, the V gene TRBV5-1, with D unclear. This chain's CDR3 is CASSRSAQYIMNTEAFF. The CDR3 coding sequence is TGCGCCAGCAGCAGGTCAGCTCAATACATCATGAACACTGAAGCTTTCTTT.